This T cell receptor (beta chain) was obtained from a study of cytomegalovirus exposure and HLA in healthy donors. Researchers ran the PCR with 60 Vbeta and 13 Jbeta primers. Measured with immunoSEQ multiplex PCR; TCRdb has only the in-frame clones, and not every one. The sample carries approximately 200,000 clones, 79% recorded once. Regarding the study as a whole: Excluded were some V segments that proved indistinguishable, including TRBV6-2 and TRBV6-3.

Sampled while nominally healthy, donors likely had unrecorded immune exposures. There are 14 residues in the CDR3. V lost 4 bases to trimming and J lost 4 bases, with 13 bases between them. From germline, CDR1 is KGHSH and CDR2 LQKENI. For this clone: Its antigen is currently unknown.

The chain has TRBV18 and TRBJ1-1; D perhaps matches TRBD1 (6 bases). Sequencing was carried out using PBMCs. The clonotype comes from a girl between 5 and 17 years old in good health and CMV-seropositive. CDR3 sequence reads: CASSRTDSPTEAFF. Written as DNA, the CDR3 is TGTGCCAGCTCACGGACGGACAGTCCCACTGAAGCTTTCTTT.